Below, 30 T cell receptor beta chains from the same sample are listed, as sequenced in a study of T cells expressing NK-cell markers. TCRdb processed the 5' RACE reads again and assigns one entry to each CDR3 protein, with no DNA. This sample contains just under 150,000 distinct CDR3 sequences. Sequencing input: blood T cells: a sorted CD56 or NKG2C T cell subset, CD4+ or CD8+ T cells, or bulk PBMC T cells (not recorded which). These receptors were obtained from a young man in good health.

The chain links TRBV10-3 to TRBJ2-2. The CDR3 sequence is 14 residues long. Germline V lookup: CDR1 ENHRY, CDR2 SYGVKD. CDR3 amino acids: CAISDRQTTGELFF.

The rearrangement joins TRBV7-8 to TRBJ2-5; TCRdb's D call, TRBD2, is unchecked because there is no DNA. CDR3 length: 16 amino acids. CDR1 SGHVS and CDR2 FQNEAQ come from the germline V gene. The CDR3 loop is CASSLALAGLQETQYF. The whole variable domain, filled in from reference TRBV7-8 and TRBJ2-5, reads GAGVSQSPRYKVAKRGQDVALRCDPISGHVSLFWYQQALGQGPEFLTYFQNEAQLDKSGLPSDRFFAERPEGSVSTLKIQRTQQEDSAVYLCASSLALAGLQETQYFGPGTRLLVL.

The rearrangement joins TRBV20-1 to TRBJ2-3; the TCRdb D gene call, TRBD1, has no DNA to confirm it. Germline V gives CDR1 DFQATT, CDR2 SNEGSKA (reference sequence). This CDR3 comprises 15 residues. CDR3 loop: CSARDLAGHTDTQYF.

The rearrangement joins TRBV5-5 to TRBJ2-7. This CDR3 is built from 12 residues. Germline CDR1 and CDR2: SGHKS and YYEKEE (reference sequence). The chain's CDR3 is CASSLEHYEQYF.

The chain is built from TRBV11-2 and TRBJ2-3. The CDR3 runs 15 residues. Germline CDR1 and CDR2: SGHAT and FQNNGV. Here the CDR3 reads CASSFSAASTDTQYF.

The genes are TRBV30 and TRBJ2-1; without DNA, the TCRdb call of TRBD1 cannot be checked. CDR3 size: 14 residues. Germline V gene sequence: CDR1 GTSNPN, CDR2 SVGIG (reference sequence). CDR3 loop: CAWSSGTGINEQFF.

The J gene is TRBJ2-1, the V gene TRBV6-5. This CDR3 is built from 13 residues. Germline-derived CDR1 and CDR2 are MNHEY and SVGAGI. The CDR3 sequence is CASSSTSLLPQFF.

The V call is TRBV3-1, the J call TRBJ2-3; the TCRdb D gene call, TRBD2, has no DNA to confirm it. The V gene's germline CDR1 is LGHDT and CDR2 YNNKEL (reference sequence). The CDR3 consists of 17 residues. The CDR3 here is CASSQEGIAASTDTQYF.

The genes are TRBV20-1 and TRBJ1-1; TCRdb gives TRBD1 as the D gene, but with no DNA this cannot be confirmed. The CDR3 runs to 12 residues. CDR1 and CDR2 (germline): DFQATT, SNEGSKA (reference sequence). The CDR3: CSAKTEGTEAFF.

The genes are TRBV20-1 and TRBJ2-2; TCRdb returns TRBD2, unconfirmable since there is no DNA. The V gene's germline CDR1 is DFQATT and CDR2 SNEGSKA (reference sequence). This CDR3 spans 16 amino acids. The CDR3 sequence: CSARDSGRASTGELFF.

The chain carries TRBV7-6 and TRBJ2-5; checking the TCRdb D call of TRBD2 is not possible without DNA. This CDR3 is 16 amino acids long. The V gene's germline CDR1 is SGHVS and CDR2 FNYEAQ. CDR3 loop: CASSLGSGGYQETQYF.

This chain links TRBV6-5 with TRBJ2-1; TCRdb proposes TRBD1, but this gene call is untestable without DNA. The CDR3 covers 16 residues. The V gene's germline CDR1 is MNHEY and CDR2 SVGAGI. The CDR3 loop is CASSYLQGSSYNEQFF.

V and J are TRBV4-2 and TRBJ2-5; there is no DNA to check the TCRdb D call of TRBD1. This CDR3 is 17 amino acids long. Looked up from germline, CDR1 is LGHNA and CDR2 is YNFKEQ. The CDR3 reads CASSQEVGAGELETQYF.

J is TRBJ2-1 and V is TRBV5-6; TCRdb lists TRBD2, though no DNA is available to test this call. This CDR3 is built from 13 residues. Germline CDR1 and CDR2: SGHDT and YYEEEE. The CDR3 is CASSEGRGNEQFF. Drawing the rest from reference TRBV5-6 and TRBJ2-1, the complete variable domain is DAGVTQSPTHLIKTRGQQVTLRCSPKSGHDTVSWYQQALGQGPQFIFQYYEEEERQRGNFPDRFSGHQFPNYSSELNVNALLLGDSALYLCASSEGRGNEQFFGPGTRLTVL.

This chain joins TRBV11-3 and TRBJ1-1; TCRdb calls TRBD1, which cannot be checked without DNA. The CDR3 consists of 12 residues. The germline gives CDR1 SGHNT, CDR2 YENEEA. CDR3 amino acids: CASSHTQGEAFF.

J is TRBJ2-1 and V is TRBV5-1. The germline CDR1 and CDR2 sequences are SGHRS and YFSETQ. The CDR3 length is 14 residues. The CDR3 loop reads CASSLGGVLNEQFF. The full variable domain, its missing parts supplied by reference TRBV5-1 and TRBJ2-1, is KAGVTQTPRYLIKTRGQQVTLSCSPISGHRSVSWYQQTPGQGLQFLFEYFSETQRNKGNFPGRFSGRQFSNSRSEMNVSTLELGDSALYLCASSLGGVLNEQFFGPGTRLTVL.

The chain uses TRBV12-3 or TRBV12-4 and TRBJ2-2; TCRdb picks TRBD1, but there is no DNA to check that call. The CDR3 is made up of 15 amino acids. CDR3 sequence: CASSPDRVIGGELFF.

The CDR3 loop is CSARQEIGNQPQHF. The V call is TRBV20-1, the J call TRBJ1-5. The CDR3 spans 14 residues. Per germline, CDR1 DFQATT and CDR2 SNEGSKA (reference sequence).

The rearrangement joins TRBV27 to TRBJ1-1; absent DNA, TCRdb's TRBD1 call cannot be checked. Germline V CDR1 and CDR2: MNHEY, SMNVEV (reference sequence). The CDR3 covers 13 residues. CDR3 amino acids: CASEPQGRAEAFF.

The V and J genes are TRBV5-1 and TRBJ2-2; TCRdb's D call of TRBD1 is untestable without DNA. CDR3 length equals 17 residues. Per the germline V gene, CDR1 is SGHRS and CDR2 is YFSETQ. This CDR3 is CASSFETTGIRTGELFF.

The rearrangement links TRBV2 to TRBJ2-3; TCRdb selects TRBD1, and the lack of DNA leaves this call unchecked. The CDR3 spans 14 residues. Germline V gives CDR1 SNHLY, CDR2 FYNNEI. CDR3: CAIQRVPAPDTQYF. The variable domain in full, with the rest retrieved from reference TRBV2 and TRBJ2-3, is EPEVTQTPSHQVTQMGQEVILRCVPISNHLYFYWYRQILGQKVEFLVSFYNNEISEKSEIFDDQFSVERPDGSNFTLKIRSTKLEDSAMYFCAIQRVPAPDTQYFGPGTRLTVL.

This rearrangement joins TRBV7-8 to TRBJ2-1; lacking DNA, the TRBD2 call made by TCRdb goes unchecked. Per the germline V gene, CDR1 is SGHVS and CDR2 is FQNEAQ. The CDR3 has 16 amino acids. The CDR3 spells CASSTPGSPNYNEQFF.

The gene calls are TRBV12-3 or TRBV12-4 and TRBJ2-3; TCRdb selects TRBD1, and the lack of DNA leaves this call unchecked. This CDR3 is 13 amino acids long. CDR3: CASRETGGDTQYF.

The gene calls are TRBV30 and TRBJ2-1; TCRdb designates TRBD2, a call that cannot be tested without DNA. The CDR3 spans 13 residues. Germline V CDR1 and CDR2: GTSNPN, SVGIG (reference sequence). The CDR3 here is CASTLAGVNEQFF.

The gene calls are TRBV6-1 and TRBJ2-7; the TCRdb call, TRBD2, lacks DNA for checking. Germline-derived CDR1 and CDR2 are MNHNS and SASEGT. This CDR3 has 14 residues. CDR3 in amino acids: CASSPWVASDEQYF.

This rearrangement joins TRBV7-6 to TRBJ2-1; TCRdb's assignment of TRBD2 cannot be checked, as there is no DNA. The CDR3 runs 15 residues. Germline V CDR1 and CDR2: SGHVS, FNYEAQ. This chain's CDR3 is CASSLEGTRYNEQFF.

The V gene is TRBV28, the J gene TRBJ2-7. This CDR3 spans 15 amino acids. Germline V gene sequence: CDR1 MDHEN, CDR2 SYDVKM. The CDR3 is CASSYPVGGPYEQYF.

The rearrangement uses TRBV30 and TRBJ1-6. Germline V gives CDR1 GTSNPN, CDR2 SVGIG (reference sequence). The CDR3 is 16 residues long. The CDR3 reads CAWSVQTEDYNSPLHF.

This chain connects TRBV30 to TRBJ2-1; TCRdb's D call, TRBD2, is unchecked because there is no DNA. The CDR3 is made up of 16 amino acids. Germline assignment: CDR1 GTSNPN and CDR2 SVGIG (reference sequence). CDR3 amino acids: CAWRDGTSGQHNEQFF.

This sequence joins TRBV10-3 and TRBJ2-7. CDR3 length equals 14 residues. Germline CDR1 is ENHRY and CDR2 is SYGVKD. The CDR3 loop is CAIISDRGSYEQYF.